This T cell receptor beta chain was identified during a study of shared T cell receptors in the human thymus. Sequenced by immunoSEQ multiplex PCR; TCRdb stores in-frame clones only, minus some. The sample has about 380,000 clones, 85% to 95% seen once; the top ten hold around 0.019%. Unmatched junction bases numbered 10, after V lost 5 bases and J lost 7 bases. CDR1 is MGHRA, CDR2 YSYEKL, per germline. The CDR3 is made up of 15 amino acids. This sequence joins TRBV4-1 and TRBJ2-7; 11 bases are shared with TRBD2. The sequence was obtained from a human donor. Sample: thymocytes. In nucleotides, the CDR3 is TGCGCCAGCAGCTCGTTACTAGCGGGAGCAAGGGAGCAGTACTTC. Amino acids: CASSSLLAGAREQYF.